This TCR beta chain was captured by sequencing in a study of cytomegalovirus exposure and HLA in healthy donors. Study-wide results and limits: Presence/absence analyses assumed roughly uniform sequencing depth across donors, which may not hold.

Of note for this clone: Its antigen is not identified.

With 60 Vbeta and 13 Jbeta primers, the PCR was carried out. Using immunoSEQ multiplex PCR, the repertoire was profiled, and TCRdb retains in-frame clones only, with some absent. This sample's clone table lists some 70,000 clones. Sample: PBMCs. This sequence was found in a boy under 18 in good health and CMV-seronegative.

DNA for the CDR3: TGTGCCAGCAGCCCGCCGGGACAGTTCTCAGATACGCAGTATTTT. Translated, it gives CASSPPGQFSDTQYF. V is TRBV4-2 and J is TRBJ2-3; TRBD1 agrees at 7 bases. The CDR3 covers 15 residues. Germline trimming cut 4 bases from V and 4 bases from J; bases unmatched to any gene: 8. Germline V gene lookup returns CDR1 LGHNA and CDR2 YNFKEQ.